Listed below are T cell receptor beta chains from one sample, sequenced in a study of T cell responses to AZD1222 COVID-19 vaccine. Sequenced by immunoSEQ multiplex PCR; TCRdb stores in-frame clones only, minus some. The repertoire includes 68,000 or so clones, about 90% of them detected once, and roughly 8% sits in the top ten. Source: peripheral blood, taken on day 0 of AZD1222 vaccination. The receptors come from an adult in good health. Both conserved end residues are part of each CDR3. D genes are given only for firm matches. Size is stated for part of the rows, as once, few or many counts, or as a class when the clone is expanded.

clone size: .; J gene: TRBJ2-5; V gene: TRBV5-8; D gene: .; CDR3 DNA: TGTGCCAGCAGCTTGGTAGAGACCCAGTACTTC; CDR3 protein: CASSLVETQYF
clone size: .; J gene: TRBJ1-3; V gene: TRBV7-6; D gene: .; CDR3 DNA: TGTGCCAGCAGCACTGGCACAGTCCTCTCTGGAAACACCATATATTTT; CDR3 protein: CASSTGTVLSGNTIYF
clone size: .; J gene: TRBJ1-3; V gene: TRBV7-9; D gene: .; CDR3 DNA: TGTGCCAGCAGCTTCGTCGGGGGGGATGGAAACACCATATATTTT; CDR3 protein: CASSFVGGDGNTIYF
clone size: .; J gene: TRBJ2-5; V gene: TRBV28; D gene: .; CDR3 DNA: TGTGCCAGCAAATACATCCGAGGGGAGACCCAGTACTTC; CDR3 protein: CASKYIRGETQYF
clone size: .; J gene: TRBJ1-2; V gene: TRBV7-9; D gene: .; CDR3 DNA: TGTGCCAGCAGCTCGCAGGGTGCTGGCTACACCTTC; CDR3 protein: CASSSQGAGYTF
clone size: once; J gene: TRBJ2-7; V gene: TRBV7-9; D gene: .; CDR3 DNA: TGTGCCAGCAGCTTATTATCAGTTTCCTACGAGCAGTACTTC; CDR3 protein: CASSLLSVSYEQYF
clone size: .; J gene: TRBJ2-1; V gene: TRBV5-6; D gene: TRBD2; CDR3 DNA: TGTGCCAGCAGCTTGTCCGGGGAGGGCTACAATGAGCAGTTCTTC; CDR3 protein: CASSLSGEGYNEQFF
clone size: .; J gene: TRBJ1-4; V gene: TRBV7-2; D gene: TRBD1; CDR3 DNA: TGTGCCAGCAGTTTAGGGACAGGGAGTGAAAAACTGTTTTTT; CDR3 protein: CASSLGTGSEKLFF
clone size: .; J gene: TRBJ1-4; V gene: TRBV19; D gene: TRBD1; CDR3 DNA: TGTGCCAGTAGTGGGACAGGGGGAGGAAAACTGTTTTTT; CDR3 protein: CASSGTGGGKLFF
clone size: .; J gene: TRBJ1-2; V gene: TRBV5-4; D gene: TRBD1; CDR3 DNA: TGTGCCAGCAGCAAAACAGGGGACTATGGCTACACCTTC; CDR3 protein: CASSKTGDYGYTF
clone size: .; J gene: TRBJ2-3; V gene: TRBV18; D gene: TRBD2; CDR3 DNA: TGTGCCAGCTCACCCGGGACTAGCAAGGATACGCAGTATTTT; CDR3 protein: CASSPGTSKDTQYF
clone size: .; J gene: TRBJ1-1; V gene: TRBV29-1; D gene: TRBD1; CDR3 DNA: TGCAGCGTGCAACAGGGGTTTGACGCTGAAGCTTTCTTT; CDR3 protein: CSVQQGFDAEAFF
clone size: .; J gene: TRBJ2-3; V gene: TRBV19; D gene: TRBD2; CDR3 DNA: TGTGCCACCGGACTAGCGTTGGGGAGTGATACGCAGTATTTT; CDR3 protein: CATGLALGSDTQYF
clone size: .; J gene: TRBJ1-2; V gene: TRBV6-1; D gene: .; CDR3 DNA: TGTGCCAGCACTGAAAGGACGGAGTTGAACTATGGCTACACCTTC; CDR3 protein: CASTERTELNYGYTF
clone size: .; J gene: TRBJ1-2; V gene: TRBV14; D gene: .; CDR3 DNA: TGTGCCAGCAGCCAAGTACTGCGCTATGGCTACACCTTC; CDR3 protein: CASSQVLRYGYTF